Listed below are T cell receptor beta chains from one sample, sequenced in a study of blood T cell repertoires in COVID-19. The method was immunoSEQ multiplex PCR; TCRdb's version includes in-frame clones alone and lacks a portion of them. Among hundreds of thousands of clones listed, around 86% were seen once. The sample was PBMCs or T cells enriched from blood (not recorded which). The source of these receptors is a woman in her forties or fifties who had recovered from COVID-19. The conserved cysteine and the conserved F or W are not part of the CDR3 here. Fields, in order: V gene, J gene, D gene, CDR3 length, CDR3 protein. A D gene is named only where the DNA matches it firmly.

v_gene: TRBV28
j_gene: TRBJ1-2
d_gene: NA
len: 13
CDR3aa: ASSLYAGRNYGYT

v_gene: TRBV27
j_gene: TRBJ2-7
d_gene: NA
len: 9
CDR3aa: ASSFRSEQY

v_gene: TRBV9
j_gene: TRBJ1-2
d_gene: NA
len: 12
CDR3aa: ASSVVGEDYGYT

v_gene: TRBV24-1
j_gene: TRBJ2-1
d_gene: NA
len: 11
CDR3aa: ATSKGAYNEQF

v_gene: TRBV5-1
j_gene: TRBJ2-3
d_gene: NA
len: 13
CDR3aa: ASSLSPSGTDTQY

v_gene: TRBV7-3
j_gene: TRBJ1-1
d_gene: NA
len: 12
CDR3aa: ASSPRGSHTEAF

v_gene: TRBV2
j_gene: TRBJ1-5
d_gene: NA
len: 12
CDR3aa: ASSFQGSNQPQH

v_gene: TRBV5-6
j_gene: TRBJ1-5
d_gene: NA
len: 14
CDR3aa: ASSFGTPYSNQPQH

v_gene: TRBV3-1/TRBV3-2
j_gene: TRBJ2-5
d_gene: NA
len: 14
CDR3aa: ASSQDRAGPQETQY

v_gene: TRBV18
j_gene: TRBJ2-7
d_gene: TRBD2
len: 14
CDR3aa: ASSPGLAGGSHEQY

v_gene: TRBV10-3
j_gene: TRBJ1-1
d_gene: TRBD1
len: 13
CDR3aa: AISGTGTGDTEAF

v_gene: TRBV6-5
j_gene: TRBJ1-1
d_gene: NA
len: 11
CDR3aa: ASRQYLNTEAF

v_gene: TRBV7-9
j_gene: TRBJ2-5
d_gene: TRBD1
len: 13
CDR3aa: ASIQGGTGVETQY

v_gene: TRBV28
j_gene: TRBJ2-7
d_gene: TRBD1
len: 12
CDR3aa: ASSLGQGPYEQY

v_gene: TRBV7-3
j_gene: TRBJ1-2
d_gene: NA
len: 13
CDR3aa: ASSLTGGTNYGYT

v_gene: TRBV15
j_gene: TRBJ2-1
d_gene: NA
len: 13
CDR3aa: ATSRAGVTYNEQF

v_gene: TRBV9
j_gene: TRBJ2-5
d_gene: TRBD1
len: 12
CDR3aa: ASSIQGTQETQY

v_gene: TRBV11-2
j_gene: TRBJ2-5
d_gene: NA
len: 13
CDR3aa: ASSSYSTDQETQY

v_gene: TRBV5-1
j_gene: TRBJ1-6
d_gene: TRBD1
len: 13
CDR3aa: ASSPRTGGNSPLH

v_gene: TRBV7-3
j_gene: TRBJ1-1
d_gene: NA
len: 11
CDR3aa: ASSLNRELEVF

v_gene: TRBV4-1
j_gene: TRBJ1-1
d_gene: NA
len: 13
CDR3aa: ASSQGTTQFGLTF

v_gene: TRBV6-1
j_gene: TRBJ2-1
d_gene: TRBD2
len: 13
CDR3aa: ASSELAGVPNEQF

v_gene: TRBV7-2
j_gene: TRBJ2-7
d_gene: TRBD1
len: 12
CDR3aa: ASSVGTGPYEQY

v_gene: TRBV18
j_gene: TRBJ1-1
d_gene: NA
len: 13
CDR3aa: ASSPPHRANTEAF

v_gene: TRBV4-3
j_gene: TRBJ1-2
d_gene: NA
len: 14
CDR3aa: ASSQGTGGANYGYT

v_gene: TRBV10-2
j_gene: TRBJ1-2
d_gene: NA
len: 12
CDR3aa: ASSRDPGGYGYT

v_gene: TRBV18
j_gene: TRBJ2-1
d_gene: NA
len: 14
CDR3aa: ASSPKVRGSYNEQF

v_gene: TRBV2
j_gene: TRBJ2-3
d_gene: TRBD1
len: 12
CDR3aa: ARSDRGGTDTQY

v_gene: TRBV6-2/TRBV6-3
j_gene: TRBJ2-5
d_gene: TRBD2
len: 13
CDR3aa: ASSSAGTRGETQY